This T cell receptor beta chain is drawn from a study of T cells in Graves' hyperthyroidism and ophthalmopathy. Amplified TCR beta CDR3 regions came from RNA transcripts. TCR CDR3 underwent first-round RT-PCR with the HTBI primer set. TCRdb reanalysed the multiplex PCR reads using MiXCR and keeps one entry per CDR3 protein. The sample lists nearly 600,000 distinct CDR3 sequences, approximately 15% seen once, with roughly 6.2% in the top ten. This clonotype occurred many times. Uncontrolled infection, other autoimmune disease, pregnancy and lactation each barred patients from inclusion. Fresh peripheral blood, about 9.3 ml, yielded the PBMCs. The source is a woman in her twenties or thirties with Graves' hyperthyroidism that later progressed to Graves' ophthalmopathy. Sequencing was performed on blood.

In DNA form, the CDR3 reads TGTGCCAGCATGGAGCGGGAGGGCCACTACGAGCAGTACTTC. Its translation is CASMEREGHYEQYF. V usage is TRBV11-3 and J usage is TRBJ2-7; TRBD2 agrees at 10 bases. Germline V CDR1 and CDR2: SGHNT, YENEEA. The CDR3 sequence is 14 residues long. The V and J ends lost 7 bases and 3 bases, in that order; junction bases with no gene match: 6.